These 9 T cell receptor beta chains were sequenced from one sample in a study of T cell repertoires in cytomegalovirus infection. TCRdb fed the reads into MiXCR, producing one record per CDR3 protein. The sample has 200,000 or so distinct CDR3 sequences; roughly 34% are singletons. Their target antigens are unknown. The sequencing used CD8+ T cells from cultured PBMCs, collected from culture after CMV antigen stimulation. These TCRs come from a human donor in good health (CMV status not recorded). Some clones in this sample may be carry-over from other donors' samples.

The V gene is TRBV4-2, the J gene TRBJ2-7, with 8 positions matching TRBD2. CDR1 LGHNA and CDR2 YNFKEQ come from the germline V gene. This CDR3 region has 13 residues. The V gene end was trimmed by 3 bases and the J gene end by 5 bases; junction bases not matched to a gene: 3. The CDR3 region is CASSQRAGDEQYF. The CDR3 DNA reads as TGTGCCAGCAGCCAGCGAGCGGGAGACGAGCAGTACTTC.

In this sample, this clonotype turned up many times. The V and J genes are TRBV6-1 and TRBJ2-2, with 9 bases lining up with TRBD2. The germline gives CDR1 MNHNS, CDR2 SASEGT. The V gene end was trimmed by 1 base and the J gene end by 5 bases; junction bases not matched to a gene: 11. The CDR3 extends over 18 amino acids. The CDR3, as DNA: TGTGCCAGCAGTGAAGAGAATAGCGGGAGAGTTTGGACCGGGGAGCTGTTTTTT. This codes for CASSEENSGRVWTGELFF.

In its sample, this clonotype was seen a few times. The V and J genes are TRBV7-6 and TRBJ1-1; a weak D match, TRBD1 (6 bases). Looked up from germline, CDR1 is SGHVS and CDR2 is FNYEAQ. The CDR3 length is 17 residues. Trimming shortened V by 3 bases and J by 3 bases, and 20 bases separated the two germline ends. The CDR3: CASSFRGGVGDYTEAFF. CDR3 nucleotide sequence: TGTGCCAGCAGCTTTAGAGGGGGGGTCGGGGATTACACTGAAGCTTTCTTT.

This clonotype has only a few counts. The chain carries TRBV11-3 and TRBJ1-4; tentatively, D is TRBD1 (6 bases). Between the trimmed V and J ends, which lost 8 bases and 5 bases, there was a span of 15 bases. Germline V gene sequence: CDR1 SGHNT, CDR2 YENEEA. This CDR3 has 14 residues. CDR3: CASLTTGGNEKLFF. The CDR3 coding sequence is TGTGCCAGCCTGACGACAGGAGGGAATGAAAAACTGTTTTTT.

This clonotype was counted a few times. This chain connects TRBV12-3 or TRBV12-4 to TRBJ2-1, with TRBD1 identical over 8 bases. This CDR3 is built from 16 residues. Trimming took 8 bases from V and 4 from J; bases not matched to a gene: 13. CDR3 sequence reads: CASLRGSGGEYNEQFF. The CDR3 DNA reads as TGTGCCAGCCTCCGCGGGTCAGGGGGCGAGTACAATGAGCAGTTCTTC.

The CDR3 bases are TGTGCCAGCAGCCCAGAGGGGGCCTTCAGCACTGAAGCTTTCTTT. Translating it yields CASSPEGAFSTEAFF. The chain is built from TRBV9 and TRBJ1-1, with 7 bases lining up with TRBD1. J gave up 4 bases and V 4 bases, and 10 bases lay outside the gene matches. The CDR3 has 15 amino acids. Germline-derived CDR1 and CDR2 are SGDLS and YYNGEE.

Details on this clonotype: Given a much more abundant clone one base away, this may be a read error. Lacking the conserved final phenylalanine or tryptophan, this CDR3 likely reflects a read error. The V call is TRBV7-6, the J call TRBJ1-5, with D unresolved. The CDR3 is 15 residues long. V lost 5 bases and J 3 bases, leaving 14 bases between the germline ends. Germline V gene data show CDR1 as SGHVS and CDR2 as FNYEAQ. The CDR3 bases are TGTGCCAGCAGCGCACGACTAGAAGTCAATCAGCCCCAGCATTTA. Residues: CASSARLEVNQPQHL.

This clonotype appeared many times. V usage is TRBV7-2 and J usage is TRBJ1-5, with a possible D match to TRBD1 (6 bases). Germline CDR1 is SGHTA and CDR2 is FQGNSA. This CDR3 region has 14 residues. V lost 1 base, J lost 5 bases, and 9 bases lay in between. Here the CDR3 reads CASSLGDTYQPQHF. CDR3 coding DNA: TGTGCCAGCAGCTTAGGGGACACCTATCAGCCCCAGCATTTT.

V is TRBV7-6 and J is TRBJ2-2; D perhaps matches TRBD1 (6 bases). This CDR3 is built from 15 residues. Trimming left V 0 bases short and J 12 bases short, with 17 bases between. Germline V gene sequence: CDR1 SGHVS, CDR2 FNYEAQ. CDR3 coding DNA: TGTGCCAGCAGCTTAGCGGACAGTCTACCGGGGAAGCTGTTTTTT. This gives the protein CASSLADSLPGKLFF.